This TCR beta chain was profiled in a study of cytomegalovirus exposure and HLA in healthy donors. It was with 60 Vbeta and 13 Jbeta primers that the PCR ran. The table came from immunoSEQ multiplex PCR; TCRdb's copy has only in-frame clones and leaves some out. Among about 170,000 clones listed, 80% were seen once. Notes on this clone: Its antigen is unidentified.

The donors were healthy bone marrow donors. Broader study findings: Previously analyzed data showed that most TCR beta V segments were productive at a frequency of about 90% or about 30%.

The CDR3 spans 15 residues. V trimming: 4 bases; J trimming: 1 base; junction bases outside the gene matches: 5. CDR1 and CDR2 from the germline V gene are SGHRS and YFSETQ. The specimen sequenced was PBMCs. The sequence derives from a woman between 45 and 65 years old in good health and CMV-seropositive. The chain couples TRBV5-1 to TRBJ2-1; 7 bases fit TRBD2. The CDR3 here is CASSLSGSSYNEQFF. The CDR3 nucleotides are TGCGCCAGCAGCCTTAGCGGGTCTTCCTACAATGAGCAGTTCTTC.